This T cell receptor beta chain was captured by sequencing in a study of tumor and adjacent non-tumor tissue in lung cancer. About the study: Histology: 12 adenocarcinoma, a couple of squamous cell carcinoma, 1 small cell lung cancer.

The library came from three nested PCR rounds adapted from ARM-PCR protocols. Each CDR3 protein is one row after TCRdb ran MiXCR on the multiplex PCR reads. In the table there are roughly 81,000 distinct CDR3 sequences, more than 60% of which are singletons. Remarks on this clonotype: The target antigen is unknown. Mismatch with germline at one junction end may stem from a read error.

This sample's RNA came from whole unsorted tissue. Newly diagnosed lung cancer patients had thoracic surgery in China, August–November 2014, without prior chemotherapy. The CDR3 is 13 residues long. The germline V gene encodes CDR1 SGHKS and CDR2 YYEKEE (reference sequence). Overall study findings and caveats: Patients with more diverse tumor TCRs had worse survival.

The rearrangement uses TRBV5-5 and TRBJ1-1, with D maybe TRBD1 (5 bases). The sequenced material came from lung tumor tissue. This clonotype was obtained from a man aged 70 or older with non-small cell lung cancer. The CDR3 DNA follows: TGTGCCAGAAGCATCCAGGGAGGAACTGAAGCTTTCTTC. Amino acid sequence: CARSIQGGTEAFF.